This T cell receptor beta chain was sequenced during a study of T cells in Graves' hyperthyroidism and ophthalmopathy. For this clonotype: The antigen is undetermined.

Those patients with uncontrolled infection, other autoimmune disease, pregnancy or lactation were excluded. Study-wide findings and caveats: Prediction of ophthalmopathy progression came a median approximately 6 months pre-onset.

From RNA transcripts, TCR beta CDR3 regions were amplified. TCR CDR3 underwent first-round RT-PCR with the HTBI primer set. TCRdb called the multiplex PCR reads again in MiXCR, with one record for every CDR3 protein. The sample lists 660,000 or so distinct CDR3 sequences, 45% occurring once. The CDR3 contains 18 residues. Germline CDR1 and CDR2: SGHTA and FQGNSA. The V end lost 5 bases, the J end lost 4 bases, and 26 bases lay between the germline ends. This receptor was obtained from an adult man with Graves' disease, either hyperthyroidism or ophthalmopathy (not recorded which). Sequences were obtained from peripheral blood or thyroid tissue (not recorded which). The V gene is TRBV7-2, the J gene TRBJ2-5, with D possibly TRBD1 on 6 matching bases. As DNA, the CDR3 is TGTGCCAGCAGCCGGACACAGGGCTTAAGGGGCCCTGGAGAGACCCAGTACTTC. As protein: CASSRTQGLRGPGETQYF.